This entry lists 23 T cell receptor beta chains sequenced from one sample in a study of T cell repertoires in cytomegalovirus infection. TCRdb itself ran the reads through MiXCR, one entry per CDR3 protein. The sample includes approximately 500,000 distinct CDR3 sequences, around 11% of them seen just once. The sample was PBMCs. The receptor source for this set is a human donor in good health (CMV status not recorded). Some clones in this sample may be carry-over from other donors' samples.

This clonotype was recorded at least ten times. The CDR3 spells CASSSAPWGRDTGELFF. The CDR3 nucleotides are TGCGCCAGCAGTTCCGCCCCTTGGGGGCGCGACACCGGGGAGCTGTTTTTT. The rearrangement joins TRBV4-1 to TRBJ2-2; D perhaps matches TRBD1 (6 bases). CDR1 is MGHRA, CDR2 YSYEKL, per germline. Trimming left V 6 bases short and J 3 bases short, with 20 bases between. CDR3 length: 17 residues.

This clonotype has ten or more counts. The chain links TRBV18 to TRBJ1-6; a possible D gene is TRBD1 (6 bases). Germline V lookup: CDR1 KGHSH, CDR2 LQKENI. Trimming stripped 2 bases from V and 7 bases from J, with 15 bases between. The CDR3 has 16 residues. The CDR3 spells CASSPSDRIRNSPLHF. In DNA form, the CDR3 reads TGTGCCAGCTCACCATCTGACAGGATACGCAATTCACCCCTCCACTTT.

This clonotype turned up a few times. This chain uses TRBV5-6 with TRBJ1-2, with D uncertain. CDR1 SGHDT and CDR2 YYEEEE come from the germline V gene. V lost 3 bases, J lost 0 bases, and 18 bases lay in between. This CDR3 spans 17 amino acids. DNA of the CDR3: TGTGCCAGCAGCTCAGACAAGCCATTCTTCCCTAACTATGGCTACACCTTC. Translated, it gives CASSSDKPFFPNYGYTF.

CDR3 region: CASSLDSQGNTEAFF. The CDR3 DNA sequence: TGTGCCAGCAGCTTAGATAGTCAGGGGAACACTGAAGCTTTCTTT. V is TRBV11-3 and J is TRBJ1-1; tentatively, D is TRBD1 (5 bases). V lost 0 bases and J lost 1, with 9 bases in between. The CDR3 length is 15 residues. CDR1 is SGHNT, CDR2 YENEEA, per germline.

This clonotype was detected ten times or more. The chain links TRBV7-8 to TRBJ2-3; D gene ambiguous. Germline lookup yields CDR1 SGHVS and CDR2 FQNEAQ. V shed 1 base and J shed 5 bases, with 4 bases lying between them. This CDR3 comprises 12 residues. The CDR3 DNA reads TGTGCCAGCAGCTTAGAAGAAGATACGCAGTATTTT. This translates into CASSLEEDTQYF.

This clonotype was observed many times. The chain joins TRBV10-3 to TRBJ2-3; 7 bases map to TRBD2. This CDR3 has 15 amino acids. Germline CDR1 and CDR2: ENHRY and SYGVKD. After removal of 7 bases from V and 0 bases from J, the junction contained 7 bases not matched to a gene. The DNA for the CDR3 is TGTGCCATCACCATAGCGGGCCCTAGCACAGATACGCAGTATTTT. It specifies CAITIAGPSTDTQYF.

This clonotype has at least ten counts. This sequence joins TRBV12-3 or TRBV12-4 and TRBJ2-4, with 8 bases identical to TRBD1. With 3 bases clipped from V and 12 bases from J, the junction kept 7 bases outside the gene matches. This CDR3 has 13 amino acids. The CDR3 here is CASSLIQGVAQYF. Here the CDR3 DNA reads TGTGCCAGCAGTTTGATACAGGGGGTGGCTCAGTACTTC.

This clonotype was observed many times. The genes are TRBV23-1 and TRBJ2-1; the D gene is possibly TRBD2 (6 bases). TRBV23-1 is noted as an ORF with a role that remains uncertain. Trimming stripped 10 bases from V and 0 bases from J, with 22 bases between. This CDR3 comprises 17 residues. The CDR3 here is CATGEAAGPLSYNEQFF. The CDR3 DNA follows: TGCGCCACCGGGGAAGCGGCGGGACCTCTCTCCTACAATGAGCAGTTCTTC.

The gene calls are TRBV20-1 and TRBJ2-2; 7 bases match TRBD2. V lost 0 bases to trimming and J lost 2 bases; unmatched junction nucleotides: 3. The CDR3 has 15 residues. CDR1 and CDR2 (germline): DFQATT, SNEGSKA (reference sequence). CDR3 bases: TGCAGTGCTAGAGATCGACTAGCAAACACCGGGGAGCTGTTTTTT. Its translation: CSARDRLANTGELFF.

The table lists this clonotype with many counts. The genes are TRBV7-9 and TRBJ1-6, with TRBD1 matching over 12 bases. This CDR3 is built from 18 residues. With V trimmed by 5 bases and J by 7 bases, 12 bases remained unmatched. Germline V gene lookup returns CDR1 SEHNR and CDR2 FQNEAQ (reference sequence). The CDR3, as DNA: TGTGCCAGCAGCGCGGGACAGGGGGCGCGGGTCAGGAATTCACCCCTCCACTTT. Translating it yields CASSAGQGARVRNSPLHF.

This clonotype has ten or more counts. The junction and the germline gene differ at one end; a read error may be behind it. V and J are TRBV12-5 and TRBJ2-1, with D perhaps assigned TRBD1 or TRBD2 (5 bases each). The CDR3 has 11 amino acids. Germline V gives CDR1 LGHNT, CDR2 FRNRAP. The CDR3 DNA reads TGTGCTAGTGGTCCGAGAGGGGTCGGGATCTTC. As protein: CASGPRGVGIF.

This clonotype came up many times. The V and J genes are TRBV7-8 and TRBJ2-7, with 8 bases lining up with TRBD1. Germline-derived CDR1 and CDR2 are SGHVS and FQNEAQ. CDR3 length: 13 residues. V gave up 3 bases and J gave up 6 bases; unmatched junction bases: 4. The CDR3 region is CASSLDRAGEQYF. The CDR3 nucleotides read TGTGCCAGCAGCTTGGACAGGGCCGGCGAGCAGTACTTC. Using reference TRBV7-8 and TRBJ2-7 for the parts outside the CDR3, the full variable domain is GAGVSQSPRYKVAKRGQDVALRCDPISGHVSLFWYQQALGQGPEFLTYFQNEAQLDKSGLPSDRFFAERPEGSVSTLKIQRTQQEDSAVYLCASSLDRAGEQYFGPGTRLTVT.

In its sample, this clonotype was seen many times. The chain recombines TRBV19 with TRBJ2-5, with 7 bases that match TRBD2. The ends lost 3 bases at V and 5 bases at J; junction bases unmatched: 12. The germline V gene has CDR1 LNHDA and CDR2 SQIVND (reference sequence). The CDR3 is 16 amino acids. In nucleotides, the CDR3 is TGTGCCAGTAGTATGTCCGGGGCGGGAGAGGGTGAGACCCAGTACTTC. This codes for CASSMSGAGEGETQYF. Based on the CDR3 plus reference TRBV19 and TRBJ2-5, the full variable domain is DGGITQSPKYLFRKEGQNVTLSCEQNLNHDAMYWYRQDPGQGLRLIYYSQIVNDFQKGDIAEGYSVSREKKESFPLTVTSAQKNPTAFYLCASSMSGAGEGETQYFGPGTRLLVL.

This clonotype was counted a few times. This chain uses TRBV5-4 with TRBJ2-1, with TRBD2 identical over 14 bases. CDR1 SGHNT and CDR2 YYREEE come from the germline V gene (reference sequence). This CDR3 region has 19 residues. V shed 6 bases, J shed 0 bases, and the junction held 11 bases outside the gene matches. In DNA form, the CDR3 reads TGTGCCAGCACCCCGCCGGGACTAGCGGGGGAAAGCTCCTACAATGAGCAGTTCTTC. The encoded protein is CASTPPGLAGESSYNEQFF.

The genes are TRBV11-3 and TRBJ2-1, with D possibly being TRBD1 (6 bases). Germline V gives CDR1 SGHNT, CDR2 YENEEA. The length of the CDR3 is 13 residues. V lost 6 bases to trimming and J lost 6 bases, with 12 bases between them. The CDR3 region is CASSGGWGNEQFF. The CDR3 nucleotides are TGTGCCAGCAGTGGGGGCTGGGGCAATGAGCAGTTCTTC.

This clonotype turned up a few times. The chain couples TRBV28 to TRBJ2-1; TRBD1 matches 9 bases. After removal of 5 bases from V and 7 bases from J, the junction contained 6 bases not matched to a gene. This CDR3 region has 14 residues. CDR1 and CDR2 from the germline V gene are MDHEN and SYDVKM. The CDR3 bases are TGTGCCAGCAGTCACACAGGGGGCTCGAATGAGCAGTTCTTC. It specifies CASSHTGGSNEQFF.

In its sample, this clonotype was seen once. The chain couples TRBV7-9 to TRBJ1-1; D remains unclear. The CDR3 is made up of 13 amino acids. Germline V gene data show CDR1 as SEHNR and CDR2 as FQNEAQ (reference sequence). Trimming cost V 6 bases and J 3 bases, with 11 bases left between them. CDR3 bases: TGTGCCAGCAGGGAAATAAGGCACACTGAAGCTTTCTTT. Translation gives CASREIRHTEAFF.

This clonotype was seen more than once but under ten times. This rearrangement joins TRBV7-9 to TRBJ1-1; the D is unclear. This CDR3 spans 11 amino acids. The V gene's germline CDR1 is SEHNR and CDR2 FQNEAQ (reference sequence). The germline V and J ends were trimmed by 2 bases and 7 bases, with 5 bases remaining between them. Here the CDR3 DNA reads TGTGCCAGCAGCTTATCCGGTGAAGCTTTCTTT. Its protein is CASSLSGEAFF.

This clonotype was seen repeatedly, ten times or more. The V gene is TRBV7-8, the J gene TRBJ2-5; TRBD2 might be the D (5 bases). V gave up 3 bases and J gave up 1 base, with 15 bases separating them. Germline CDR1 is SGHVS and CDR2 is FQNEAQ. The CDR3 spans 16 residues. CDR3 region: CASSFMDPGIQETQYF. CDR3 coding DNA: TGTGCCAGCAGCTTTATGGACCCGGGAATCCAAGAGACCCAGTACTTC. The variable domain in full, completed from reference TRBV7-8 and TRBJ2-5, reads GAGVSQSPRYKVAKRGQDVALRCDPISGHVSLFWYQQALGQGPEFLTYFQNEAQLDKSGLPSDRFFAERPEGSVSTLKIQRTQQEDSAVYLCASSFMDPGIQETQYFGPGTRLLVL.

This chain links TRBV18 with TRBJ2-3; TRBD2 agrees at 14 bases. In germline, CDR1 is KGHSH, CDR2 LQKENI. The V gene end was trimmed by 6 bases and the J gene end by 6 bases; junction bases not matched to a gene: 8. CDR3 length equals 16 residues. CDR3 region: CASSRLAGGPPDTQYF. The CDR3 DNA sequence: TGTGCCAGCTCGCGACTAGCGGGAGGGCCTCCGGATACGCAGTATTTT.

The CDR3 here is CASRTTGGTNEKLFF. Here the CDR3 DNA reads TGTGCCAGCAGAACTACAGGGGGCACGAATGAAAAACTGTTTTTT. This chain joins TRBV6-6 and TRBJ1-4; 9 nucleotides match TRBD1. The CDR3 runs 15 residues. Germline values: CDR1 MNHNY, CDR2 SVGAGI (reference sequence). V lost 6 bases, J lost 5 bases, and 7 bases stayed unmatched.

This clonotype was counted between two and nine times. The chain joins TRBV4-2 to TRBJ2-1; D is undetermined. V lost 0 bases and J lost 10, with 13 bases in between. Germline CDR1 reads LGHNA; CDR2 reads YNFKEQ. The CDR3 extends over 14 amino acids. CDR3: CASSQDLPFGEQFF. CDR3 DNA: TGTGCCAGCAGCCAAGATCTGCCCTTCGGGGAGCAGTTCTTC.

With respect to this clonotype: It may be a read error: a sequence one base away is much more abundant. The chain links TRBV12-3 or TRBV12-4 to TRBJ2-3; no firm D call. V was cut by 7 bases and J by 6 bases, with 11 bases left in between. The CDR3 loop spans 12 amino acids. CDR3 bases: TGTGCCAGCATCGGACCGACGGATACGCAGTATTTT. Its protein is CASIGPTDTQYF.